Listed below are T cell receptor beta chains from one sample, sequenced in a study of shared clonotypes between healthy human individuals. Only in-frame clones appear in the TCRdb table, and some are missing; sequencing was by immunoSEQ multiplex PCR. The data contain approximately 1.5 million clones, approximately 98.5% of them singletons. The sequencing sample was made of naive CD4+ T cells sorted from blood. The source of these receptors is a man aged 25 to 40 in good health. The CDR3 runs from the conserved cysteine through the conserved F or W. The D gene is left open where the match is weak. The size field is filled for only some rows; it gives once, few, many or a size class.

D: .; J: TRBJ2-1; V: TRBV19; size: .; CDR3: CASSTSVSSYNEQFF; DNA: TGTGCCAGTAGTACGAGCGTGAGCTCCTACAATGAGCAGTTCTTC
D: TRBD1; J: TRBJ1-5; V: TRBV19; size: .; CDR3: CAPARGGDVCNQPQHF; DNA: TGTGCCCCCGCCCGAGGGGGCGATGTCTGCAATCAGCCCCAGCATTTT
D: TRBD1; J: TRBJ2-1; V: TRBV11-3; size: .; CDR3: CASSLRKGQMEQFF; DNA: TGTGCCAGCAGCTTGAGAAAGGGACAGATGGAGCAGTTCTTC
D: .; J: TRBJ2-5; V: TRBV5-4; size: .; CDR3: CAITTRGQETQYF; DNA: TGTGCCATCACAACTAGAGGACAAGAGACCCAGTACTTC
D: TRBD1; J: TRBJ1-1; V: TRBV10-3; size: .; CDR3: CAIRQGAVSTEAFF; DNA: TGTGCCATCAGACAGGGGGCAGTTAGCACTGAAGCTTTCTTT
D: .; J: TRBJ1-1; V: TRBV11-2; size: .; CDR3: CASSLLSRVNTEAFF; DNA: TGTGCCAGCAGCTTATTATCCAGGGTGAACACTGAAGCTTTCTTT
D: .; J: TRBJ1-2; V: TRBV9; size: .; CDR3: CASSEMGIGSYGYTF; DNA: TGTGCCAGCAGCGAAATGGGGATCGGCTCCTATGGCTACACCTTC
D: TRBD2; J: TRBJ2-5; V: TRBV30; size: .; CDR3: CAWSLAGGRGETQYF; DNA: TGTGCCTGGAGCCTAGCGGGAGGAAGGGGAGAGACCCAGTACTTC
D: TRBD1; J: TRBJ1-1; V: TRBV5-1; size: .; CDR3: CASSWDRPNTEAFF; DNA: TGCGCCAGCAGCTGGGACAGACCTAACACTGAAGCTTTCTTT
D: TRBD1; J: TRBJ1-4; V: TRBV9; size: .; CDR3: CASSETGGAGVGEKLFF; DNA: TGTGCCAGCAGCGAGACAGGGGGCGCGGGCGTAGGTGAAAAACTGTTTTTT
D: .; J: TRBJ2-7; V: TRBV6-6; size: once; CDR3: CASRSTMGSYEQYF; DNA: TGTGCCAGCAGGTCAACAATGGGGTCCTACGAGCAGTACTTC
D: .; J: TRBJ1-5; V: TRBV11-2; size: .; CDR3: CASSFEIGGATNQPQHF; DNA: TGTGCCAGCAGCTTCGAAATAGGTGGCGCAACTAATCAGCCCCAGCATTTT
D: .; J: TRBJ2-2; V: TRBV7-3; size: .; CDR3: CASSQNSNTGELFF; DNA: TGTGCCAGCAGCCAGAACTCGAACACCGGGGAGCTGTTTTTT
D: .; J: TRBJ1-1; V: TRBV18; size: .; CDR3: CASSPPTGENTEAFF; DNA: TGTGCCAGCTCACCACCGACAGGTGAAAACACTGAAGCTTTCTTT
D: TRBD2; J: TRBJ2-7; V: TRBV9; size: .; CDR3: CASRGRLAGVYEQYF; DNA: TGTGCCAGCAGAGGACGACTAGCGGGAGTTTACGAGCAGTACTTC
D: TRBD2; J: TRBJ2-1; V: TRBV4-1; size: .; CDR3: CASSQDRSGKSYNEQFF; DNA: TGCGCCAGCAGCCAAGATCGGAGCGGGAAGTCCTACAATGAGCAGTTCTTC
D: TRBD1; J: TRBJ2-2; V: TRBV5-1; size: .; CDR3: CASSRNGQGSAGELFF; DNA: TGCGCCAGCAGCCGAAACGGACAGGGGAGCGCCGGGGAGCTGTTTTTT
D: TRBD1; J: TRBJ1-2; V: TRBV7-7; size: .; CDR3: CASSLGTGENYGYTF; DNA: TGTGCCAGCAGCCTGGGGACAGGGGAGAACTATGGCTACACCTTC
D: TRBD2; J: TRBJ2-7; V: TRBV10-3; size: .; CDR3: CAISGRTSGSSYEQYF; DNA: TGTGCCATCAGTGGACGTACTAGCGGGAGTTCCTACGAGCAGTACTTC
D: .; J: TRBJ1-3; V: TRBV4-2; size: .; CDR3: CASSQVGGASGNTIYF; DNA: TGTGCCAGCAGCCAAGTTGGAGGGGCTTCTGGAAACACCATATATTTT
D: .; J: TRBJ1-3; V: TRBV5-6; size: few; CDR3: CASSLAMDTIYF; DNA: TGTGCCAGCAGCTTGGCCATGGACACCATATATTTT
D: TRBD1; J: TRBJ2-1; V: TRBV7-9; size: .; CDR3: CASSLVGTGPYNEQFF; DNA: TGTGCCAGCAGCTTAGTTGGGACAGGGCCCTACAATGAGCAGTTCTTC
D: TRBD1; J: TRBJ1-2; V: TRBV12-5; size: .; CDR3: CASGFGTGYVDGYTF; DNA: TGTGCTAGTGGTTTCGGGACAGGGTATGTGGATGGCTACACCTTC
D: TRBD2; J: TRBJ2-7; V: TRBV10-1; size: .; CDR3: CASSDSLAGAGEQYF; DNA: TGCGCCAGCAGTGATTCCCTAGCGGGAGCGGGGGAGCAGTACTTC
D: TRBD1; J: TRBJ2-1; V: TRBV6-6; size: .; CDR3: CASRERQGLNEQFF; DNA: TGTGCCAGCAGAGAACGACAGGGGTTGAATGAGCAGTTCTTC
D: TRBD2; J: TRBJ2-2; V: TRBV12-5; size: .; CDR3: CASGFVRDYNTGELFF; DNA: TGTGCTAGTGGTTTCGTCCGGGACTACAACACCGGGGAGCTGTTTTTT
D: TRBD1; J: TRBJ2-5; V: TRBV5-5; size: once; CDR3: CASSRTGTGWGETQYF; DNA: TGTGCCAGCAGCCGGACCGGGACAGGGTGGGGAGAGACCCAGTACTTC
D: .; J: TRBJ2-7; V: TRBV7-6; size: .; CDR3: CASSPTPITEQYF; DNA: TGTGCCAGCAGCCCGACCCCCATCACCGAGCAGTACTTC
D: .; J: TRBJ2-7; V: TRBV13; size: .; CDR3: CASSAGLYEQYF; DNA: TGTGCCAGCAGCGCGGGACTCTACGAGCAGTACTTC
D: .; J: TRBJ2-5; V: TRBV2; size: .; CDR3: CASSLDHTGIETQYF; DNA: TGTGCCAGCAGTCTGGATCACACAGGGATCGAGACCCAGTACTTC
D: .; J: TRBJ2-3; V: TRBV6-6; size: .; CDR3: CASTPRGATDTQYF; DNA: TGTGCCAGCACCCCTCGGGGGGCCACAGATACGCAGTATTTT
D: TRBD2; J: TRBJ2-1; V: TRBV18; size: .; CDR3: CASSPPRPSGTYNEQFF; DNA: TGTGCCAGCTCACCACCCCGGCCTAGCGGGACCTACAATGAGCAGTTCTTC
D: TRBD2; J: TRBJ2-3; V: TRBV5-1; size: few; CDR3: CASSLAVGASGSYSTDTQYF; DNA: TGCGCCAGCAGCTTGGCCGTCGGGGCTAGCGGGAGTTACAGCACAGATACGCAGTATTTT
D: TRBD1; J: TRBJ1-2; V: TRBV28; size: .; CDR3: CASSGTGGLTNYGYTF; DNA: TGTGCCAGCAGCGGGACAGGGGGCCTTACTAACTATGGCTACACCTTC
D: .; J: TRBJ1-4; V: TRBV7-9; size: .; CDR3: CASSLTVGEKLFF; DNA: TGTGCCAGCAGCTTAACGGTCGGTGAAAAACTGTTTTTT
D: .; J: TRBJ2-3; V: TRBV5-1; size: .; CDR3: CASSPGLMAGAPTSSTDTQYF; DNA: TGCGCCAGCAGCCCCGGATTAATGGCAGGGGCACCAACCTCTAGCACAGATACGCAGTATTTT
D: .; J: TRBJ1-2; V: TRBV10-3; size: once; CDR3: CAISPNDGKDYGYTF; DNA: TGTGCCATCAGTCCAAACGACGGGAAGGACTATGGCTACACCTTC
D: TRBD2; J: TRBJ2-3; V: TRBV5-1; size: once; CDR3: CASSTGLAGVADTQYF; DNA: TGCGCCAGCAGCACTGGACTAGCGGGAGTAGCAGATACGCAGTATTTT
D: TRBD2; J: TRBJ2-2; V: TRBV18; size: .; CDR3: CASSRTGAGASNTGELFF; DNA: TGTGCCAGCTCACGGACTGGAGCGGGGGCTTCGAACACCGGGGAGCTGTTTTTT
D: .; J: TRBJ1-4; V: TRBV5-1; size: .; CDR3: CASSLAGSTNEKLFF; DNA: TGCGCCAGCAGCTTGGCGGGAAGTACTAATGAAAAACTGTTTTTT
D: .; J: TRBJ2-1; V: TRBV5-1; size: .; CDR3: CASSLAYEQFF; DNA: TGCGCCAGCAGCTTAGCATATGAGCAGTTCTTC
D: .; J: TRBJ1-4; V: TRBV13; size: .; CDR3: CASSLKQANEKLFF; DNA: TGTGCCAGCAGCTTAAAACAAGCTAATGAAAAACTGTTTTTT
D: TRBD2; J: TRBJ2-7; V: TRBV7-2; size: .; CDR3: CASSLRGRTSEYYEQYF; DNA: TGTGCCAGCAGCTTACGTGGAAGGACTAGCGAGTATTACGAGCAGTACTTC
D: TRBD1; J: TRBJ2-7; V: TRBV7-3; size: .; CDR3: CASSLTSGQMQYF; DNA: TGTGCCAGCAGCTTAACCTCGGGACAGATGCAGTACTTC
D: .; J: TRBJ2-7; V: TRBV5-1; size: .; CDR3: CASRTTQTHEQYF; DNA: TGCGCCAGCAGGACGACTCAAACCCACGAGCAGTACTTC
D: .; J: TRBJ2-3; V: TRBV4-3; size: once; CDR3: CASSQDIDRGRETDTQYF; DNA: TGCGCCAGCAGCCAAGATATTGATCGTGGGAGAGAGACAGATACGCAGTATTTT
D: .; J: TRBJ1-1; V: TRBV11-2; size: .; CDR3: CASSTLQGPGNFLTEAFF; DNA: TGTGCCAGCAGCACCCTACAGGGCCCGGGGAACTTTTTGACTGAAGCTTTCTTT
D: .; J: TRBJ2-7; V: TRBV7-8; size: once; CDR3: CASSLADIGYEQYF; DNA: TGTGCCAGCAGCTTAGCGGACATCGGGTACGAGCAGTACTTC
D: .; J: TRBJ1-4; V: TRBV5-1; size: once; CDR3: CASSLDRLRDEKLFF; DNA: TGCGCCAGCAGCTTGGATAGGTTGAGGGATGAAAAACTGTTTTTT
D: TRBD2; J: TRBJ2-1; V: TRBV6-5; size: .; CDR3: CASSYLAGVNEQFF; DNA: TGTGCCAGCAGTTATCTAGCGGGAGTCAATGAGCAGTTCTTC
D: .; J: TRBJ2-1; V: TRBV9; size: .; CDR3: CASSPGATYNEQFF; DNA: TGTGCCAGCAGCCCGGGGGCTACATACAATGAGCAGTTCTTC